In this sample, the clone carrying this TCR beta chain turned up a few times. What it binds is unknown. This sample stems from a study of CD8 T cells in ankylosing spondylitis. TCR beta libraries were made by quantitative 5'-RACE with molecular barcodes. TCRdb re-analysed the 5' RACE reads in MiXCR, keeping a single row per CDR3 protein. The profile covers fewer than 550,000 distinct CDR3 sequences, with roughly 5.2% appearing a single time and around 3.5% taken by the ten largest. General study findings and limits: Matched synovial fluid from ankylosing spondylitis patients was reported to be enriched for disease-linked clones. Earlier literature documents some of the motif variants in reactive arthritis synovial fluid and blood. A CD8+ phenotype characterized the disease-linked clones, which were relatively rare in peripheral blood. For ankylosing spondylitis blood, a TCR beta motif of 7 or 8 highly homologous variants appeared characteristic.

This CDR3 contains 15 residues. CDR1 is DFQATT and CDR2 is SNEGSKA in the germline V gene (reference sequence). V lost 6 bases and J 2 bases, leaving 18 bases between the germline ends. Specimen: blood, either unsorted or a sorted T cell fraction (not recorded which). This chain connects TRBV20-1 to TRBJ2-3, with D perhaps matching TRBD1 (5 bases). The sequence was obtained from a male donor with ankylosing spondylitis. In DNA form, the CDR3 reads TGCAGTGCCAGGGATCGGCTTCGCGACACAGATACGCAGTATTTT. It translates to CSARDRLRDTDTQYF.